What follows are 27 T cell receptor beta chains derived from one specimen sequenced in a study of OX40 agonist ivuxolimab in advanced cancers. The library came from the immunoSEQ multiplex PCR assay. Entries here come from immuneACCESS through TCRdb and include only in-frame sequences with V and J called. Some clones fail to appear in such tables; in the studies checked, an unresolved V gene covers under half of the shortfall, and the cause of the remainder is unknown. This sample is represented by under 90,000 clones; over 85% of them were singletons. Jointly, the top ten make up around 0.18% of the sample. This specimen consisted of CD4+ or CD8+ T cells sorted from blood, obtained in a trial of the OX40 agonist ivuxolimab. Source of these receptors: an adult with an advanced solid tumor such as melanoma, head and neck, liver or kidney cancer.

This chain uses TRBV5-1 with TRBJ2-1; TRBD2 matches at 7 bases. The CDR3 consists of 15 residues. The ends lost 0 bases at V and 2 bases at J; junction bases unmatched: 2. CDR1 is SGHRS and CDR2 is YFSETQ in the germline V gene. The CDR3 nucleotides are TGCGCCAGCAGCTTGGGCGGGGGAACCTACAATGAGCAGTTCTTC. It translates to CASSLGGGTYNEQFF.

The rearrangement links TRBV30 to TRBJ1-2; D is ambiguous. The germline CDR1 and CDR2 sequences are GTSNPN and SVGIG (reference sequence). Trimming shortened V by 8 bases and J by 1 base, and 8 bases separated the two germline ends. The CDR3 runs 11 residues. CDR3 loop: CARQDNYGYTF. The DNA for the CDR3 is TGTGCCCGGCAAGATAACTATGGCTACACCTTC. The variable domain in full, with the rest retrieved from reference TRBV30 and TRBJ1-2, is SQTIHQWPATLVQPVGSPLSLECTVEGTSNPNLYWYRQAAGRGLQLLFYSVGIGQISSEVPQNLSASRPQDRQFILSSKKLLLSDSGFYLCARQDNYGYTFGSGTRLTVV.

The chain joins TRBV28 to TRBJ2-1, with 7 bases fitting TRBD2. CDR3 size: 13 residues. CDR1 is MDHEN, CDR2 SYDVKM, per germline. Trimming took 8 bases from V and 8 from J; bases not matched to a gene: 9. The CDR3: CASHDQGRDEQFF. CDR3 in DNA: TGTGCCAGCCACGACCAAGGGAGGGATGAGCAGTTCTTC.

The gene calls are TRBV7-9 and TRBJ1-1, with D uncertain. The germline V and J ends were trimmed by 1 base and 1 base, with 13 bases remaining between them. The CDR3 extends over 16 amino acids. From germline, CDR1 is SEHNR and CDR2 FQNEAQ (reference sequence). This CDR3 is CASSLGVVARNTEAFF. DNA of the CDR3: TGTGCCAGCAGCTTAGGGGTGGTGGCACGGAACACTGAAGCTTTCTTT.

In its sample, this clone was seen a few times. DNA of the CDR3: TGTGCCAGCAGTTCTTCAATCTCACCCCTCCACTTT. Amino acids: CASSSSISPLHF. The chain employs TRBV6-6 and TRBJ1-6, with unresolved D. Germline assignment: CDR1 MNHNY and CDR2 SVGAGI (reference sequence). The CDR3 extends over 12 amino acids. Trimming took 4 bases from V and 10 from J, leaving 8 bases between them.

J is TRBJ2-1 and V is TRBV21-1; the table's D call of TRBD2 was not tested on the DNA. TRBV21-1 counts as a pseudogene. The CDR3 contains 16 residues. The CDR3 sequence: CASSKGGGLAGDEQFF. CDR3 bases: TGTGCCAGCAGCAAAGGAGGTGGACTAGCGGGAGATGAGCAGTTCTTC.

This clone has just one count. Other DNA sequences of this sample code for an identical CDR3. The rearrangement joins TRBV25-1 to TRBJ2-7; D unresolved. From germline, CDR1 is MGHDK and CDR2 SYGVNS. Trimming removed 8 bases from V and 5 bases from J, with 16 bases in between. The CDR3 consists of 13 residues. CDR3 bases: TGTGCCAGCCGGCCCAGTGGGGAACACGAGCAGTACTTC. This encodes CASRPSGEHEQYF.

V usage is TRBV6-1 and J usage is TRBJ2-3, with D perhaps TRBD2 (6 bases). CDR1 MNHNS and CDR2 SASEGT come from the germline V gene. CDR3 length: 14 residues. Trimming took 2 bases from V and 9 from J, leaving 15 bases between them. The DNA of the CDR3 is TGTGCCAGCAGTGAAAGGGACTCAATTCTAACGCAGTATTTT. Amino acid sequence: CASSERDSILTQYF.

This clone was recorded once. This chain connects TRBV6-1 to TRBJ1-4, with no clear D. The CDR3 spans 15 residues. Germline V CDR1 and CDR2: MNHNS, SASEGT. Deletions cut 6 bases from V and 3 bases from J, with 14 bases between. The CDR3 loop is CASSDRSLANEKLFF. CDR3 coding DNA: TGTGCCAGCAGCGACCGATCCTTGGCTAATGAAAAACTGTTTTTT.

J is TRBJ1-2 and V is TRBV6-9; 9 nucleotides match TRBD1. Unmatched junction bases numbered 7, after V lost 6 bases and J lost 8 bases. The germline gives CDR1 MNHGY, CDR2 SVAAGI. The CDR3 sequence is 13 residues long. CDR3: CASRTGTGRGYTF. In nucleotides, the CDR3 is TGTGCCAGCAGGACCGGGACAGGGAGAGGCTACACCTTC.

This clone was observed a handful of times. The rearrangement joins TRBV11-2 to TRBJ2-5, with 8 bases lining up with TRBD2. V gave up 5 bases and J gave up 7 bases; unmatched junction bases: 9. The CDR3 is 14 amino acids. CDR1 and CDR2 (germline): SGHAT, FQNNGV. The CDR3 sequence: CASSPTSASGTQYF. The CDR3 DNA follows: TGTGCCAGCAGCCCGACTAGCGCTTCCGGGACCCAGTACTTC.

This rearrangement joins TRBV7-2 to TRBJ2-2, with a tentative D call TRBD2 (6 bases). CDR1 and CDR2 (germline): SGHTA, FQGNSA. The CDR3 extends over 15 amino acids. Trimming took off 7 bases at V and 1 base at J, with 13 bases between the two ends. Here the CDR3 DNA reads TGTGCCAGCACCCCAACAGCGGGGAACACCGGGGAGCTGTTTTTT. It encodes CASTPTAGNTGELFF.

The chain links TRBV19 to TRBJ2-3; 9 bases line up with TRBD1. Germline V gene lookup returns CDR1 LNHDA and CDR2 SQIVND (reference sequence). V lost 10 bases and J lost 1; bases outside the gene matches: 3. This CDR3 has 13 amino acids. Here the CDR3 reads CATRDRGTDTQYF. CDR3 DNA: TGTGCCACCAGGGACAGGGGCACAGATACGCAGTATTTT.

This sequence joins TRBV28 and TRBJ1-5; 7 nucleotides match TRBD1. V gave up 6 bases and J gave up 7 bases; unmatched junction bases: 9. The CDR3 runs to 14 residues. Germline V gene sequence: CDR1 MDHEN, CDR2 SYDVKM. In nucleotides, the CDR3 is TGTGCCAGCAGACCAATAGGGGGCTTACAGCCCCAGCATTTT. Translation gives CASRPIGGLQPQHF.

The chain links TRBV29-1 to TRBJ1-2; no definite D call. The V end lost 3 bases, the J end lost 1 base, and 15 bases lay between the germline ends. CDR3 length equals 15 residues. Germline CDR1 and CDR2: SQVTM and ANQGSEA. The CDR3 sequence: CSVEGVGSLNYGYTF. The DNA for the CDR3 is TGCAGCGTTGAGGGAGTTGGAAGCCTTAACTATGGCTACACCTTC.

V gene TRBV15 combines with J gene TRBJ2-7; weak D call: TRBD2 (6 bases). Trimming pared 0 bases from V and 0 bases from J, leaving 6 bases between. The CDR3 has 14 amino acids. The germline V gene has CDR1 LNHNV and CDR2 YYDKDF (reference sequence). The CDR3 protein is CATSRDGGSYEQYF. The CDR3 bases are TGTGCCACCAGCAGAGACGGGGGCTCCTACGAGCAGTACTTC.

The chain joins TRBV5-5 to TRBJ2-7, with D possibly being TRBD1 (5 bases). Germline assignment: CDR1 SGHKS and CDR2 YYEKEE (reference sequence). This CDR3 is built from 16 residues. Trimming shortened V by 4 bases and J by 1 base, and 18 bases separated the two germline ends. This CDR3 is CASSQEPTDRSYEQYF. CDR3 DNA sequence: TGTGCCAGCAGCCAAGAGCCAACCGACAGATCCTACGAGCAGTACTTC.

This rearrangement joins TRBV9 to TRBJ2-7, with unresolved D. Trimming shortened V by 4 bases and J by 0 bases, and 14 bases separated the two germline ends. CDR1 SGDLS and CDR2 YYNGEE come from the germline V gene. The CDR3 covers 15 residues. The CDR3 region is CASSSTDGFSYEQYF. The CDR3 coding sequence is TGTGCCAGCAGCTCAACGGACGGATTCTCCTACGAGCAGTACTTC.

The chain recombines TRBV5-1 with TRBJ1-3; 7 bases align to TRBD1. CDR1 is SGHRS and CDR2 is YFSETQ in the germline V gene. CDR3 size: 15 residues. With 0 bases clipped from V and 4 bases from J, the junction kept 4 bases outside the gene matches. The CDR3, as DNA: TGCGCCAGCAGCTTGGTTACAGGGGCCGGAAACACCATATATTTT. Its translation: CASSLVTGAGNTIYF.

CDR3 sequence reads: CASSQTLAGGPLGEQFF. Written as DNA, the CDR3 is TGCGCCAGCAGTCAGACTCTAGCGGGGGGGCCGCTCGGTGAGCAGTTCTTC. J is TRBJ2-1 and V is TRBV4-1; TRBD2 matches 12 bases. Per germline, CDR1 MGHRA and CDR2 YSYEKL. The CDR3 is 17 amino acids. Unmatched junction bases numbered 15, after V lost 6 bases and J lost 9 bases.

The chain uses TRBV28 and TRBJ1-2, with no clear D. The CDR3 consists of 14 residues. Germline V CDR1 and CDR2: MDHEN, SYDVKM. V lost 7 bases and J 2 bases, leaving 14 bases between the germline ends. The CDR3 region is CASTPSGQNYGYTF. CDR3 sequence (DNA): TGTGCCAGCACTCCCTCGGGTCAGAACTATGGCTACACCTTC.

The rearrangement links TRBV19 to TRBJ2-1, with D tentatively TRBD1 (6 bases). The germline V gene encodes CDR1 LNHDA and CDR2 SQIVND (reference sequence). The CDR3 totals 17 residues. V was clipped by 2 bases and J by 5 bases, with 19 bases between them. In DNA form, the CDR3 reads TGTGCCAGTAGTATACTCGTAAGGGGGAGCGGCAACAATGAGCAGTTCTTC. The encoded protein is CASSILVRGSGNNEQFF. Full variable domain (outside the CDR3, taken from reference TRBV19 and TRBJ2-1): DGGITQSPKYLFRKEGQNVTLSCEQNLNHDAMYWYRQDPGQGLRLIYYSQIVNDFQKGDIAEGYSVSREKKESFPLTVTSAQKNPTAFYLCASSILVRGSGNNEQFFGPGTRLTVL.

The chain recombines TRBV5-1 with TRBJ2-3, with D possibly being TRBD1 or TRBD2 (5 bases each). This CDR3 comprises 15 residues. The V end lost 0 bases, the J end lost 1 base, and 9 bases lay between the germline ends. Germline V gene lookup returns CDR1 SGHRS and CDR2 YFSETQ. CDR3 in DNA: TGCGCCAGCAGCTTGGTTAGAGGGGGCACAGATACGCAGTATTTT. Amino acid sequence: CASSLVRGGTDTQYF.

This chain links TRBV6-1 with TRBJ1-5; D gene unclear. Germline V gene lookup returns CDR1 MNHNS and CDR2 SASEGT. This CDR3 region has 15 residues. The V gene lost 7 bases and the J gene lost 0 bases, with 13 bases spanning the gap. The CDR3 DNA reads TGTGCCAGCAAGAAGGGCGGGTATAGCAATCAGCCCCAGCATTTT. Translating gives CASKKGGYSNQPQHF.

This clone was counted once. The V and J genes are TRBV6-5 and TRBJ1-5, with unresolved D. This CDR3 spans 13 amino acids. V lost 6 bases to trimming and J lost 9 bases, with 15 bases between them. CDR1 and CDR2 (germline): MNHEY, SVGAGI. CDR3 bases: TGTGCCAGCAGGCGGACGGATCTATCGCCCCAGCATTTT. The encoded protein is CASRRTDLSPQHF.

The chain is built from TRBV5-4 and TRBJ2-1, with D hard to call. Trimming pared 0 bases from V and 6 bases from J, leaving 7 bases between. The CDR3 is 13 residues long. Germline-derived CDR1 and CDR2 are SGHNT and YYREEE (reference sequence). As DNA, the CDR3 is TGTGCCAGCAGCTTGGGGCTATCCAATGAGCAGTTCTTC. This translates into CASSLGLSNEQFF.

The rearrangement links TRBV11-3 to TRBJ2-2; 10 bases fit TRBD1. The CDR3 is 17 residues long. V dropped 3 bases and J dropped 5; count of bases not matched to a gene: 9. Germline V gives CDR1 SGHNT, CDR2 YENEEA. CDR3 in amino acids: CASSFFYPDRGTGELFF. The CDR3 DNA follows: TGTGCCAGCAGCTTTTTTTACCCGGACAGGGGGACCGGGGAGCTGTTTTTT.